This note documents a single T cell receptor (beta chain) sequence. Its antigen is not identified. This record comes from a study of response to subunit inactivated influenza vaccine. Germline V gene sequence: CDR1 SGHAT, CDR2 FQNNGV. The germline V and J ends were trimmed by 5 bases and 2 bases, with 17 bases remaining between them. The CDR3 has 16 residues. Broader study findings: Authors suggested seasonal influenza vaccinations each recruit few new T cells.

A single record per CDR3 protein comes from TCRdb applying MiXCR to the RT-PCR reads. The sample has 450,000 to 600,000 distinct CDR3 sequences, roughly 7.6% seen once. This TCR was recovered from a man aged 50 to 69 who received an inactivated influenza vaccine. The sample consisted of PBMCs from blood, taken roughly 24 months after vaccination. J is TRBJ2-3 and V is TRBV11-2, with a tentative D call TRBD1 (6 bases). CDR3 bases: TGTGCCAGCAGCCTCACAACAGGGAAGACCACAGATACGCAGTATTTT. Its translation is CASSLTTGKTTDTQYF.